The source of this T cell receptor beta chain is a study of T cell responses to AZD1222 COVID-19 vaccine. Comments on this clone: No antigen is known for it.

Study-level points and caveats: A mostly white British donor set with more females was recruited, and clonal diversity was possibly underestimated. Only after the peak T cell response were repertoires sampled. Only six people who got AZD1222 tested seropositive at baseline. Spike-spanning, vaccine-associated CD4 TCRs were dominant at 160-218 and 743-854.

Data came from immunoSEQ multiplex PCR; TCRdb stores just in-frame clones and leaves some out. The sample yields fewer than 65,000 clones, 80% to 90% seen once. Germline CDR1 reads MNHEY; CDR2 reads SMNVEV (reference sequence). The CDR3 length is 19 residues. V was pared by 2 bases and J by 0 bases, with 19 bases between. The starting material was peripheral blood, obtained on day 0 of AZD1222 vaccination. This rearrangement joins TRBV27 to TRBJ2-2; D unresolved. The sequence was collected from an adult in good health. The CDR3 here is CASSLKTPVPGSNTGELFF. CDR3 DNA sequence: TGTGCCAGCAGTTTAAAAACCCCGGTACCCGGTTCGAACACCGGGGAGCTGTTTTTT.